These 10 T cell receptor beta chains were sequenced from one sample in a study of tumor T cells in aggressive B-cell lymphoma (dated by TCRdb to 2015 to 2018). Library method: the immunoSEQ multiplex PCR assay. TCRdb took over this immuneACCESS table, retaining in-frame rearrangements with V and J assigned. Such tables are incomplete; in checked studies, under half of the missing clones stem from an unresolved V gene, and the remainder is unexplained. Here the sample has 350 to 450 clones; around 86% occur a single time. Of the sample, roughly 15% falls within the top ten clones. Sequencing was carried out using tumor tissue. The receptors were gathered from an adult with diffuse large B cell lymphoma.

The chain joins TRBV27 to TRBJ2-3; D perhaps matches TRBD1 (5 bases). This CDR3 contains 16 residues. Germline loops: CDR1 MNHEY, CDR2 SMNVEV (reference sequence). Trimming removed 5 bases at V and 0 bases at J, with 15 bases between. CDR3 sequence reads: CASSTLQVTSTDTQYF. The CDR3 bases are TGTGCCAGCAGTACCCTACAGGTGACTAGCACAGATACGCAGTATTTT.

The chain is built from TRBV7-3 and TRBJ1-2; D might be TRBD1 (6 bases). This CDR3 comprises 13 residues. Germline V lookup: CDR1 SGHTA, CDR2 FQGTGA. V was pared by 4 bases and J by 1 base, with 7 bases between. The CDR3 loop reads CASSWDNNYGYTF. DNA for the CDR3: TGTGCCAGCAGCTGGGACAATAACTATGGCTACACCTTC. Drawing the rest from reference TRBV7-3 and TRBJ1-2, the complete variable domain is GAGVSQTPSNKVTEKGKYVELRCDPISGHTALYWYRQSLGQGPEFLIYFQGTGAADDSGLPNDRFFAVRPEGSVSTLKIQRTERGDSAVYLCASSWDNNYGYTFGSGTRLTVV.

This clone was recorded only once. The chain couples TRBV15 to TRBJ1-6; TRBD1 aligns across 7 bases. The V segment lost 6 bases and the J segment 9 bases; nucleotides outside the gene matches: 5. Germline V gene data show CDR1 as LNHNV and CDR2 as YYDKDF (reference sequence). The CDR3 consists of 13 residues. The CDR3 coding sequence is TGTGCCACCAGTAGTGACAGGGCTTCACCCCTCCACTTT. This codes for CATSSDRASPLHF.

This clone occurred a few times. This chain joins TRBV9 and TRBJ2-3, with TRBD2 identical over 8 bases. This CDR3 is 15 amino acids long. Germline-derived CDR1 and CDR2 are SGDLS and YYNGEE. V dropped 0 bases and J dropped 6; count of bases not matched to a gene: 6. CDR3 DNA sequence: TGTGCCAGCAGCGTAGGAAGTAGCGGGAAGGATACGCAGTATTTT. Its protein is CASSVGSSGKDTQYF.

The CDR3 spells CSVTGHWRIQETQYF. CDR3 in DNA: TGCAGCGTGACAGGGCATTGGAGGATTCAAGAGACCCAGTACTTC. The chain uses TRBV29-1 and TRBJ2-5, with 7 positions matching TRBD1. The CDR3 spans 15 residues. The germline gives CDR1 SQVTM, CDR2 ANQGSEA. V trimming: 6 bases; J trimming: 2 bases; junction bases outside the gene matches: 12.

V and J are TRBV12-5 and TRBJ2-3; weak D call: TRBD2 (5 bases). Germline CDR1 and CDR2: LGHNT and FRNRAP. This CDR3 region has 14 residues. The germline V and J ends were trimmed by 6 bases and 4 bases, with 14 bases remaining between them. CDR3 sequence (DNA): TGTGCTAGTGGCCTTTCGGGGTGGGCAGATACGCAGTATTTT. Encoded protein: CASGLSGWADTQYF.

The chain is built from TRBV28 and TRBJ2-5; tentatively, D is TRBD2 (5 bases). With 2 bases removed from V and 7 bases from J, the gap between germline ends came to 11 bases. The CDR3 is 13 residues long. Per the germline V gene, CDR1 is MDHEN and CDR2 is SYDVKM. CDR3 sequence (DNA): TGTGCCAGCAGTTTAACTCTAGCCGGGACCCAGTACTTC. Protein: CASSLTLAGTQYF. Full variable domain (outside the CDR3, taken from reference TRBV28 and TRBJ2-5): DVKVTQSSRYLVKRTGEKVFLECVQDMDHENMFWYRQDPGLGLRLIYFSYDVKMKEKGDIPEGYSVSREKKERFSLILESASTNQTSMYLCASSLTLAGTQYFGPGTRLLVL.

The CDR3 DNA reads TGTGCCAGTAGTATGGGACAGGGATACCAAGAGACCCAGTACTTC. Translation gives CASSMGQGYQETQYF. This chain joins TRBV19 and TRBJ2-5; 9 bases align to TRBD1. The CDR3 is made up of 15 amino acids. Per the germline V gene, CDR1 is LNHDA and CDR2 is SQIVND (reference sequence). V lost 3 bases to trimming and J lost 0 bases; unmatched junction nucleotides: 2.

This chain uses TRBV9 with TRBJ1-1; D might be TRBD1 (5 bases). There are 14 residues in the CDR3. V lost 3 bases and J lost 0, with 9 bases in between. CDR1 is SGDLS, CDR2 YYNGEE, per germline. For the CDR3, the DNA is TGTGCCAGCAGCGGCGGGACGTTGAACACTGAAGCTTTCTTT. Its translation: CASSGGTLNTEAFF.

The chain recombines TRBV7-6 with TRBJ2-5; D perhaps matches TRBD1 (6 bases). Trimming cost V 5 bases and J 4 bases, with 8 bases left between them. This CDR3 comprises 12 residues. Looked up from germline, CDR1 is SGHVS and CDR2 is FNYEAQ. The CDR3 protein is CASSRGLETQYF. CDR3 sequence (DNA): TGTGCCAGCAGCAGGGGGTTAGAGACCCAGTACTTC.